The present T cell receptor beta chain was sequenced within a study of blood T cell repertoires in COVID-19. For the study at large: The study drew acute and convalescent COVID-19 samples from the United States, Italy and Spain. The cDNA or gDNA used as material had been derived from T cells, B-cell-depleted T cells, or PBMCs.

The CDR3 spans 19 residues. In germline, CDR1 is MNHEY, CDR2 SMNVEV (reference sequence). The trim removed 2 bases at V and 4 bases at J, leaving 10 bases unmatched. As handled by the study authors: Quantification of nucleated cells was approximated via reference gene primer amplification. Produced via immunoSEQ multiplex PCR; TCRdb's table is partial and in-frame only. D and trimming come from the DNA, and the V and J calls and clone size come from that table. The sample comprises some 400,000 clones, 90% of which are singletons, and approximately 7% rests with the top ten. The V gene is TRBV27, the J gene TRBJ1-6, with 11 bases matching TRBD1. Sequencing was carried out using peripheral blood. This receptor was taken from a man aged 18 to 29 with active or convalescent COVID-19. CDR3 DNA: TGTGCCAGCAGTTTAACCCCGGGACAGGGGGTTAAGTATAATTCACCCCTCCACTTT. This encodes CASSLTPGQGVKYNSPLHF.